The clone carrying this T cell receptor beta chain was found once. These data originate in a study of blood T cell repertoires in COVID-19. Method: immunoSEQ multiplex PCR; TCRdb's copy keeps in-frame clones and lacks some. Of approximately 300,000 clones in the sample, 85% were seen once. The CDR3 has 11 amino acids. Losses at the gene ends were 4 bases for V and 12 bases for J; bases not matched to a gene: 8. Germline V CDR1 and CDR2: SQVTM, ANQGSEA. This receptor was taken from a woman aged 30 to 39 who had been exposed to COVID-19. What was sequenced was PBMCs or T cells enriched from blood (not recorded which). V gene TRBV29-1 combines with J gene TRBJ1-2; 7 bases are a match to TRBD1. CDR3 region: CSVGSDREHTF. The CDR3 DNA sequence: TGCAGCGTTGGCAGTGACAGGGAGCACACCTTC.